Listed below are T cell receptor beta chains from one sample, sequenced in a study of shared clonotypes between healthy human individuals. Libraries were prepared by immunoSEQ multiplex PCR; TCRdb keeps only in-frame clonotypes and omits some of them. Of about 2 million clones listed, roughly 95% are singletons. The material sequenced was naive CD8+ T cells sorted from blood. The receptors come from a man aged 18 to 29 in good health. Each CDR3 is given without its conserved first and last residue. A row's size may be missing; if present it is once, few, many or a size class.

clone_size j_call v_call cdr3_aa
- TRBJ1-5 TRBV9 ASSPRGFSNQPQH
- TRBJ2-4 TRBV6-5 ASIQGNIQY
- TRBJ2-4 TRBV27 ASSPAGTQNIQY
- TRBJ2-5 TRBV5-4 ASRDAWGGTEETQY
- TRBJ2-5 TRBV29-1 SVAPGMTETQY
once TRBJ2-2 TRBV28 ASSWTSGGDTGELF
- TRBJ2-3 TRBV6-5 ASSYSFSDTQY
- TRBJ2-7 TRBV2 ASSEAEQGSYEQY
- TRBJ1-4 TRBV11-2 ASSPRQNEKLF
- TRBJ1-2 TRBV5-4 ASSLESNLDVNYGYT
- TRBJ2-5 TRBV9 ASSDTGGPQETQY
- TRBJ2-7 TRBV9 ASSVGTGIYEQY
- TRBJ2-1 TRBV29-1 SVVGQGYNEQF
- TRBJ2-1 TRBV7-2 ASSFWSSEYNEQF
- TRBJ2-7 TRBV28 ASSLIAASYEQY
- TRBJ2-1 TRBV6-5 ASSYDREDYNEQF
- TRBJ1-2 TRBV6-5 ASRGQLGEGYT
- TRBJ2-7 TRBV27 ASSFRRSYEQY
- TRBJ2-5 TRBV28 ASIEFGTAWETQY
- TRBJ1-2 TRBV6-6 ASSYLSGGSNYGYT
- TRBJ2-7 TRBV27 ASSFLGQGYEQY
- TRBJ1-5 TRBV6-1 ASMAGALQPQH
- TRBJ2-7 TRBV6-5 ASRGWTGSSYEQY
- TRBJ1-4 TRBV7-9 ASSLAPGGLEKLF
- TRBJ1-4 TRBV28 ASSYTTGGKLF
- TRBJ2-7 TRBV30 AWSLGGYEQY
- TRBJ1-1 TRBV5-1 ASSLAEKGLSEAF
- TRBJ2-5 TRBV11-3 ASSLAGGETQY
- TRBJ1-4 TRBV4-1 ASSQERGATNEKLF